This T cell receptor (beta chain) was profiled in a study of blood T cell repertoires in COVID-19. The overall study: Italy, Spain and the United States were the sources of the convalescent and acute COVID-19 samples. The cDNA or gDNA used as material had been derived from T cells, B-cell-depleted T cells, or PBMCs.

Per the original methods: Reference gene primer amplification in the assay estimated nucleated cell counts. Clones were sequenced by immunoSEQ multiplex PCR, and TCRdb holds only the in-frame ones, with some missing. V, J and clone size are taken as reported in that table, and D and trimming were inferred from the DNA itself. Of approximately 210,000 clones listed, less than 90% are singletons. Trimming pared 4 bases from V and 3 bases from J, leaving 9 bases between. Germline V gene sequence: CDR1 SGHTA, CDR2 FQGTGA. There are 14 residues in the CDR3. The sample comprised peripheral blood. The TCR originated in a human donor in a cohort sampled during active COVID-19. The V gene is TRBV7-3, the J gene TRBJ2-2, with D perhaps matching TRBD2 (6 bases). CDR3 DNA sequence: TGTGCCAGCAGCTCCTTAGCGGACACCGGGGAGCTGTTTTTT. This gives the protein CASSSLADTGELFF.